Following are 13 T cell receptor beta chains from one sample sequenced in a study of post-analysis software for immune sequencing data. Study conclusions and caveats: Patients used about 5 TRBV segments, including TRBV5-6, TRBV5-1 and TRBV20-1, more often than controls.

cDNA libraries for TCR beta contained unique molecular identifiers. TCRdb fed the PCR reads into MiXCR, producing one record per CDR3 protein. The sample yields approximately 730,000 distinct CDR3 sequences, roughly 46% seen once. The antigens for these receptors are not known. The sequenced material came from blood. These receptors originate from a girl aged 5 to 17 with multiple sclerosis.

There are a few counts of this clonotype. The chain's CDR3 is CSTGGEGYGYTF. Written as DNA, the CDR3 is TGCAGCACCGGGGGGGAAGGCTATGGCTACACCTTC. The chain employs TRBV29-1 and TRBJ1-2; perhaps TRBD1 as D (5 bases). Germline assignment: CDR1 SQVTM and CDR2 ANQGSEA. The CDR3 length is 12 residues. Trimming removed 8 bases from V and 4 bases from J, with 14 bases in between. The full variable domain, with the rest looked up from reference TRBV29-1 and TRBJ1-2, is SAVISQKPSRDICQRGTSLTIQCQVDSQVTMMFWYRQQPGQSLTLIATANQGSEATYESGFVIDKFPISRPNLTFSTLTVSNMSPEDSSIYLCSTGGEGYGYTFGSGTRLTVV.

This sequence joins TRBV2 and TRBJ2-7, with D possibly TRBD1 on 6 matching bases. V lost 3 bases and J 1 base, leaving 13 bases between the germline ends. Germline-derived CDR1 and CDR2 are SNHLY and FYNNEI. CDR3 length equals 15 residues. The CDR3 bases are TGTGCCAGCAGTGACCTGACAGGTAATTCCTACGAGCAGTACTTC. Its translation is CASSDLTGNSYEQYF.

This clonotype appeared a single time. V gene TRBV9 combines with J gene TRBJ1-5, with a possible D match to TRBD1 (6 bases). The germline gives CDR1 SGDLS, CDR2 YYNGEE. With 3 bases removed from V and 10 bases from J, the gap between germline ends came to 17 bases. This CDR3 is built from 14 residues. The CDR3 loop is CASSAGGGLVPQHF. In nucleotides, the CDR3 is TGTGCCAGCAGCGCCGGCGGGGGGCTGGTCCCCCAGCATTTT.

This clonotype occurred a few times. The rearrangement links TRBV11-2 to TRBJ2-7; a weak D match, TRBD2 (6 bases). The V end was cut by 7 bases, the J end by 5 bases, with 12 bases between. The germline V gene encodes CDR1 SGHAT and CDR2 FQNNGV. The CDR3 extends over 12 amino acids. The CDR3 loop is CASTGGSHEQYF. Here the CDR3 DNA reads TGTGCCAGCACCGGAGGGAGCCACGAGCAGTACTTC.

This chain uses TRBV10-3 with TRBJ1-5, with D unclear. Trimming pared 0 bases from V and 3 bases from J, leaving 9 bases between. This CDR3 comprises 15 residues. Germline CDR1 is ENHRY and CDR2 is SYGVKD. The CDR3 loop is CAISESVGNNQPQHF. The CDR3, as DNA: TGTGCCATCAGTGAGTCTGTCGGTAACAATCAGCCCCAGCATTTT.

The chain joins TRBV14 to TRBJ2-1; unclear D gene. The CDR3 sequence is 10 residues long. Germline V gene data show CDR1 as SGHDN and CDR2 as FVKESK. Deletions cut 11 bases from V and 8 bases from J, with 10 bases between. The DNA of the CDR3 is TGTGCCGTCGACCCCCATGAGCAGTTCTTC. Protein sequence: CAVDPHEQFF.

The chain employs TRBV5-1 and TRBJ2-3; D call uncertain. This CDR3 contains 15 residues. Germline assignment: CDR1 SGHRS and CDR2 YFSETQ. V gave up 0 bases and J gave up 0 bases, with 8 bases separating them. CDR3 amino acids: CASSLEWPSTDTQYF. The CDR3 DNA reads TGCGCCAGCAGCTTGGAATGGCCTAGCACAGATACGCAGTATTTT. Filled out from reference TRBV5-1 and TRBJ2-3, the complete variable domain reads KAGVTQTPRYLIKTRGQQVTLSCSPISGHRSVSWYQQTPGQGLQFLFEYFSETQRNKGNFPGRFSGRQFSNSRSEMNVSTLELGDSALYLCASSLEWPSTDTQYFGPGTRLTVL.

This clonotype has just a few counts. The CDR3 DNA reads TGTGCCACCAGTGATTTGTCGGGCACAGATACGCAGTATTTT. It specifies CATSDLSGTDTQYF. The chain has TRBV24-1 and TRBJ2-3; no firm D call. The CDR3 runs to 14 residues. The germline V gene has CDR1 KGHDR and CDR2 SFDVKD. Trimming pared 0 bases from V and 1 base from J, leaving 4 bases between.

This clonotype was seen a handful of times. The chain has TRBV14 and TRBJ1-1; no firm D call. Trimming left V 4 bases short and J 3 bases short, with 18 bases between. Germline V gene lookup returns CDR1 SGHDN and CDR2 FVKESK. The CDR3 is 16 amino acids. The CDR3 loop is CASSLGPGIGDTEAFF. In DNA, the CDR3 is TGTGCCAGCAGCCTCGGACCCGGGATCGGGGACACTGAAGCTTTCTTT.

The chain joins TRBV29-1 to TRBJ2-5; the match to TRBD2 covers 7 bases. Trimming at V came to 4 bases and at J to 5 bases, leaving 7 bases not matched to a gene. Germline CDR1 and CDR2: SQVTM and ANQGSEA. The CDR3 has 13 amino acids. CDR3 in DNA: TGCAGCGTTGGGACTAGTGCTTGGGAGACCCAGTACTTC. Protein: CSVGTSAWETQYF.

CDR3 sequence (DNA): TGTGCCAGCATACAGGGGTCGGATTGGGACATTCAGTACTTC. Its protein is CASIQGSDWDIQYF. J is TRBJ2-4 and V is TRBV6-6; TRBD1 agrees at 7 bases. V lost 7 bases to trimming and J lost 8 bases; unmatched junction nucleotides: 11. The germline V gene has CDR1 MNHNY and CDR2 SVGAGI (reference sequence). CDR3 length: 14 amino acids.

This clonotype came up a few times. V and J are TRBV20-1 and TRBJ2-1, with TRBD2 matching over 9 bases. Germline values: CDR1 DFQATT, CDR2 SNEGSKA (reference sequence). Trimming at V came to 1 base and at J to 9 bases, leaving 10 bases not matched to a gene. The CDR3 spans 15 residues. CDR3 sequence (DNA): TGCAGTGCTAGAGTTTTTAGCGGGAGCAAGAGTGAGCAGTTCTTC. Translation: CSARVFSGSKSEQFF.

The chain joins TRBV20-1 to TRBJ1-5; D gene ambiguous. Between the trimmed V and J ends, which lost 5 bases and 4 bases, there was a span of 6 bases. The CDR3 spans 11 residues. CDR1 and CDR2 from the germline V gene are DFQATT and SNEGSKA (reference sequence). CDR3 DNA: TGCAGTGCTGGAAGTAATCAGCCCCAGCATTTT. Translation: CSAGSNQPQHF.